The text below deals with one TCR beta chain. V gave up 0 bases and J gave up 7 bases, with 8 bases separating them. The CDR3 extends over 14 amino acids. CDR1 is SGHRS and CDR2 is YFSETQ in the germline V gene. This record belongs to a study of blood T cell repertoires in COVID-19. About the research overall: PBMCs, B-cell-depleted T cells, or T cells were the source of the cDNA or gDNA that made up the material.

Per the study methods: From reference gene primer amplification, estimates of nucleated cell counts were derived. Profiled with immunoSEQ multiplex PCR; TCRdb holds only in-frame clones, not every one. V and J calls and clone size are as listed in that table; D and trimming were resolved from the DNA. This sample has around 200,000 clones; approximately 84% occur once, and the top ten carry approximately 4.4%. The sequence was collected from a middle-aged man with active or convalescent COVID-19. The V gene is TRBV5-1, the J gene TRBJ1-6; D remains ambiguous. Sequenced input: peripheral blood. The DNA for the CDR3 is TGCGCCAGCAGCTTGGATGGCTGGAATTCACCCCTCCACTTT. This gives the protein CASSLDGWNSPLHF.